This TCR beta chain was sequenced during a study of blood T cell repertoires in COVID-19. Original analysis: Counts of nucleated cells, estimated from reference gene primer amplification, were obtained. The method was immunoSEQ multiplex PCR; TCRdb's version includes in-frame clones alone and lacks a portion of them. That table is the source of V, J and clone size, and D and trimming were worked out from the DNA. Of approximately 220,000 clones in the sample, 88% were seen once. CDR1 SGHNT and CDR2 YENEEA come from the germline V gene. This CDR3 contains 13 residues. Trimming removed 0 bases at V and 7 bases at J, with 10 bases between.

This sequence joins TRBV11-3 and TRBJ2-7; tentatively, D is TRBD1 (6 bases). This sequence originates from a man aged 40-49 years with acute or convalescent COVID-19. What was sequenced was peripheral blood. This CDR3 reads CASSLEQGEEQYF. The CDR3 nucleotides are TGTGCCAGCAGCTTAGAACAGGGAGAAGAGCAGTACTTC. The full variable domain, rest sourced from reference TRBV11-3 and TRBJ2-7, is EAGVVQSPRYKIIEKKQPVAFWCNPISGHNTLYWYLQNLGQGPELLIRYENEEAVDDSQLPKDRFSAERLKGVDSTLKIQPAELGDSAVYLCASSLEQGEEQYFGPGTRLTVT.